This entry concerns a single TCR beta chain. Its antigen specificity is not known. One base away there is no much larger clone; base qualities are not given. As encoded in the germline V gene (reference sequence), CDR1 is MNHNY while CDR2 is SVGAGI. The junction carries 4 bases between V and J, which are trimmed by 2 bases and 3 bases respectively. The CDR3 holds 12 amino acids from the cysteine to the phenylalanine. Of the read, only the CDR3 DNA is kept; its 36 bases are in frame from base 1. What the time point label conveys for this sample: after neoadjuvant nivolumab, at surgical resection. Patients were newly diagnosed with stage II-IVA oral cavity squamous cell carcinoma and had received no prior systemic or radiation treatment. Everyone in the cohort had locally advanced, HPV-negative oral cavity squamous cell carcinoma. Samples came from a longitudinal correlative study of a single-arm phase II trial of neoadjuvant nivolumab in oral cavity squamous cell carcinoma. Subject-matched pre- and post-treatment PBMCs and tumors from three responders and three non-responders underwent genomic DNA-based TCRbeta sequencing. For tumor tissue, genomic DNA extraction relied on the Maxwell RSC DNA from Tissue kit.

This sample stems from a study of neoadjuvant anti-PD-1 for oral cavity cancer (dated by TCRdb to about 2021). For the study in its entirety: Before curative-intent surgical resection, most patients were given three to four biweekly doses of nivolumab at 3 mg/kg. Patients without progression received a fourth nivolumab dose around day 43 and underwent definitive surgical resection on days 50-56. Under RECIST 1.1, patients with complete response, partial response or stable disease were classed as responders, and patients with progression were classed as non-responders. A roughly 32% response rate was observed in the parent correlative cohort, in which around 12 patients were included.

Survey sequencing of tumors used two replicates per sample, and the tumor libraries mostly started from about 5.2 ug of input genomic DNA. The immunoSEQ hsTCRbeta kit was used to prepare TCRbeta libraries, following the manufacturer's instructions. Sequencing of the completed libraries took place using an Illumina NovaSeq 6000 S4 flow cell after they had been pooled to roughly 2.8 nM. In the original analysis: The immunoSEQ Analyzer was used for raw data preprocessing and quality control. The analysis was limited to productive rearrangements, and each clonotype was defined by a unique CDR3 amino acid sequence. Using the R package tcR, the researchers computed the Gini-Simpson index as their estimate of repertoire clonality. Student's t test was used to compare Gini indices, and Pearson correlation was used to assess associations with tumor size change. This immuneACCESS table, as held by TCRdb, lists in-frame sequences with V and J called but not all clones. Of the missing ones, under half trace to an unresolved V gene in checked studies; the others have no known cause. V and J calls and clone size are those listed in that table; D and trimming were worked out from the DNA. The sample table holds about 23,000 clones, of which 35% to 50% were seen once. The ten biggest clones cover around 40% of the sample.

The full study reports these points: A higher pretreatment blood Treg/Th17 ratio correlated with both higher pretreatment blood TCRbeta clonality and lower post-treatment tumor TCRbeta clonality. Larger post-treatment sizes of preexisting intratumoral clones correlated with greater tumor shrinkage, suggesting expansion of preexisting clones contributed to response. Only three patients per response group were included in the TCR analyses, and larger cohorts for validation were called for by the authors.

The receptor comes from a person between 40 and 79 years old with oral cavity squamous cell carcinoma. The sample in question was tumor tissue, obtained after nivolumab (anti-PD-1) treatment. The chain uses TRBV6-6 and TRBJ1-1; no confident D gene assignment can be made. The DNA sequence reads TGTGCCAGCAGTTACAGGGACACTGAAGCTTTCTTT. This encodes CASSYRDTEAFF.